Shown below are 28 T cell receptor beta chains from a single sample sequenced in a study of blood T cell repertoires in COVID-19. Libraries were prepared by immunoSEQ multiplex PCR; TCRdb keeps only in-frame clonotypes and omits some of them. Here the sample spans about 46,000 clones, 80% to 90% being singletons. Sequenced sample: peripheral blood. These receptors all come from a man between 50 and 59 years old with acute or convalescent COVID-19.

The chain combines TRBV7-2 with TRBJ1-2; unclear D gene. V was shortened by 3 bases and J by 5 bases, with 7 bases between the two germline ends. The V gene's germline CDR1 is SGHTA and CDR2 FQGNSA. The CDR3 has 12 amino acids. In DNA, the CDR3 is TGTGCCAGCAGCTTGAACTCATATGGCTACACCTTC. Residues: CASSLNSYGYTF. Full variable domain (remainder filled in from reference TRBV7-2 and TRBJ1-2): GAGVSQSPSNKVTEKGKDVELRCDPISGHTALYWYRQSLGQGLEFLIYFQGNSAPDKSGLPSDRFSAERTGGSVSTLTIQRTQQEDSAVYLCASSLNSYGYTFGSGTRLTVV.

The chain couples TRBV30 to TRBJ2-1, with 8 bases lining up with TRBD1. With 4 bases clipped from V and 6 bases from J, the junction kept 8 bases outside the gene matches. The CDR3 spans 14 residues. From germline, CDR1 is GTSNPN and CDR2 SVGIG (reference sequence). The CDR3 reads CAWNRQGRINEQFF. As DNA, the CDR3 is TGTGCCTGGAACAGACAGGGGAGGATCAATGAGCAGTTCTTC.

The V gene is TRBV5-1, the J gene TRBJ1-1; 10 bases fit TRBD1. V gave up 4 bases and J gave up 4 bases; unmatched junction bases: 10. CDR1 SGHRS and CDR2 YFSETQ come from the germline V gene. The CDR3 sequence is 16 residues long. In DNA form, the CDR3 reads TGCGCCAGCAGCCCTACAGGGGGACAGGGGCGCACTGAAGCTTTCTTT. This sequence encodes CASSPTGGQGRTEAFF. Drawing the rest from reference TRBV5-1 and TRBJ1-1, the complete variable domain is KAGVTQTPRYLIKTRGQQVTLSCSPISGHRSVSWYQQTPGQGLQFLFEYFSETQRNKGNFPGRFSGRQFSNSRSEMNVSTLELGDSALYLCASSPTGGQGRTEAFFGQGTRLTVV.

This sequence joins TRBV9 and TRBJ2-3; a weak D match, TRBD2 (7 bases). The CDR3 extends over 16 amino acids. In germline, CDR1 is SGDLS, CDR2 YYNGEE. Between the trimmed V and J ends, which lost 4 bases and 2 bases, there was a span of 17 bases. CDR3 in DNA: TGTGCCAGCAGCCTGGACAGCGGGGAATACACAGATACGCAGTATTTT. Amino acids: CASSLDSGEYTDTQYF.

The chain employs TRBV15 and TRBJ1-1, with D possibly being TRBD1 (5 bases). Germline V gene lookup returns CDR1 LNHNV and CDR2 YYDKDF (reference sequence). The ends were cut back, 1 base at V and 4 bases at J, with 13 bases in the middle. CDR3 size: 15 residues. This chain's CDR3 is CATSRVIQAITEAFF. As DNA, the CDR3 is TGTGCCACCAGCAGAGTGATACAGGCGATCACTGAAGCTTTCTTT.

This sequence joins TRBV10-3 and TRBJ1-5, with 8 bases fitting TRBD1. Germline V gene lookup returns CDR1 ENHRY and CDR2 SYGVKD. Trimming took 11 bases from V and 6 from J; bases not matched to a gene: 9. This CDR3 spans 13 amino acids. This chain's CDR3 is CASRGQETQPQHF. Written as DNA, the CDR3 is TGTGCCTCCCGGGGACAGGAGACTCAGCCCCAGCATTTT.

In DNA form, the CDR3 reads TGTGCCAGTAGTATGGTGGCAGGGAACACTGAAGCTTTCTTT. Protein: CASSMVAGNTEAFF. The rearrangement links TRBV19 to TRBJ1-1, with unresolved D. Germline V gives CDR1 LNHDA, CDR2 SQIVND (reference sequence). V gave up 3 bases and J gave up 1 base, with 9 bases separating them. The CDR3 is made up of 14 amino acids.

The chain has TRBV4-2 and TRBJ1-1; D remains ambiguous. V lost 2 bases to trimming and J lost 1 base, with 8 bases between them. The germline V gene has CDR1 LGHNA and CDR2 YNFKEQ. The CDR3 length is 14 residues. The CDR3 protein is CASSQTRTNTEAFF. The CDR3 DNA follows: TGTGCCAGCAGCCAAACTAGGACGAACACTGAAGCTTTCTTT.

The CDR3 is CASSLNSPWRAWVESAKNIQYF. The CDR3 DNA is TGTGCCAGCAGCTTAAATTCCCCTTGGAGGGCATGGGTCGAGTCGGCCAAAAACATTCAGTACTTC. This chain links TRBV13 with TRBJ2-4, with D possibly matching TRBD2 (6 bases). Germline V gives CDR1 PRHDT, CDR2 FYEKMQ (reference sequence). Between the trimmed V and J ends, which lost 2 bases and 1 base, there was a span of 30 bases. This CDR3 region has 22 residues. Using reference TRBV13 and TRBJ2-4 for the parts outside the CDR3, the full variable domain is AAGVIQSPRHLIKEKRETATLKCYPIPRHDTVYWYQQGPGQDPQFLISFYEKMQSDKGSIPDRFSAQQFSDYHSELNMSSLELGDSALYFCASSLNSPWRAWVESAKNIQYFGAGTRLSVL.

This clone was detected only once. The V gene is TRBV6-5, the J gene TRBJ2-7; D may be TRBD1 (7 bases). CDR3 length equals 14 residues. V lost 2 bases and J lost 3, with 11 bases in between. Germline CDR1 and CDR2: MNHEY and SVGAGI. CDR3 in amino acids: CASSYGRGVYEQYF. The CDR3 DNA sequence: TGTGCCAGCAGTTACGGCAGGGGGGTCTACGAGCAGTACTTC.

The CDR3, as DNA: TGTGCCAGCAGCCCAGGGAGCGGGCTTAGCTCCTACGAGCAGTACTTC. It translates to CASSPGSGLSSYEQYF. J is TRBJ2-7 and V is TRBV3-1 (or the pseudogene TRBV3-2), with D possibly being TRBD2 (6 bases). Germline V gives CDR1 LGHDT, CDR2 YNNKEL (reference sequence). The CDR3 length is 16 residues. V lost 4 bases, J lost 0 bases, and 16 bases lay in between.

The chain links TRBV29-1 to TRBJ1-2; 7 bases align to TRBD1. V trimming: 7 bases; J trimming: 6 bases; junction bases outside the gene matches: 11. The CDR3 extends over 13 amino acids. CDR1 SQVTM and CDR2 ANQGSEA come from the germline V gene. CDR3 sequence reads: CSAKPSTGNGYTF. CDR3 DNA: TGCAGCGCTAAACCATCGACAGGGAATGGCTACACCTTC. The whole variable domain, remainder taken from reference TRBV29-1 and TRBJ1-2, is SAVISQKPSRDICQRGTSLTIQCQVDSQVTMMFWYRQQPGQSLTLIATANQGSEATYESGFVIDKFPISRPNLTFSTLTVSNMSPEDSSIYLCSAKPSTGNGYTFGSGTRLTVV.

The chain combines TRBV24-1 with TRBJ1-1, with TRBD1 matching over 9 bases. In germline, CDR1 is KGHDR, CDR2 SFDVKD. After removal of 7 bases from V and 4 bases from J, the junction contained 3 bases not matched to a gene. This CDR3 is built from 13 residues. The CDR3 is CATRGTGPTEAFF. CDR3 in DNA: TGTGCCACCAGAGGGACAGGGCCCACTGAAGCTTTCTTT.

The gene calls are TRBV10-3 and TRBJ1-4; TRBD1 agrees at 7 bases. Germline CDR1 reads ENHRY; CDR2 reads SYGVKD. The CDR3 loop spans 15 amino acids. V dropped 3 bases and J dropped 8; count of bases not matched to a gene: 9. In DNA, the CDR3 is TGTGCCATCAGTGACATGCCGCGGACAGGCGAAAAACTGTTTTTT. Translating it yields CAISDMPRTGEKLFF.

V usage is TRBV6-5 and J usage is TRBJ2-3, with 9 positions matching TRBD2. The V gene's germline CDR1 is MNHEY and CDR2 SVGAGI. J lost 6 bases, V lost 0 bases, and 4 bases had no gene match. CDR3 length: 15 residues. The CDR3 nucleotides read TGTGCCAGCAGTTACTCAGAGCGGGGGGATGATACGCAGTATTTT. Translation gives CASSYSERGDDTQYF.

This rearrangement joins TRBV9 to TRBJ2-1; TRBD2 aligns across 8 bases. This CDR3 comprises 14 residues. J was trimmed by 5 bases and V by 6 bases; bases with no gene match: 7. Germline V gene data show CDR1 as SGDLS and CDR2 as YYNGEE. The CDR3 sequence is CASNLAGTHNEQFF. In nucleotides, the CDR3 is TGTGCCAGCAACTTAGCGGGAACTCACAATGAGCAGTTCTTC.

The chain carries TRBV24-1 and TRBJ2-3; 13 nucleotides line up with TRBD2. This CDR3 comprises 18 residues. CDR1 and CDR2 from the germline V gene are KGHDR and SFDVKD. J lost 3 bases, V lost 3 bases, and 8 bases had no gene match. In DNA form, the CDR3 reads TGTGCCACCAGTGATGCAAGGACTAGCGGGAGTGTAACAGATACGCAGTATTTT. Translation gives CATSDARTSGSVTDTQYF.

The rearrangement links TRBV5-1 to TRBJ1-6; 9 positions agree with TRBD1. The CDR3 totals 17 residues. Germline V gene data show CDR1 as SGHRS and CDR2 as YFSETQ. V shed 0 bases, J shed 7 bases, and the junction held 8 bases outside the gene matches. The chain's CDR3 is CASSLDPGQGLNSPLHF. DNA of the CDR3: TGCGCCAGCAGCTTGGACCCGGGACAGGGTTTGAATTCACCCCTCCACTTT.

This chain uses TRBV18 with TRBJ1-5; 10 bases are a match to TRBD1. Germline CDR1 is KGHSH and CDR2 is LQKENI. This CDR3 region has 15 residues. Trimming took 5 bases from V and 1 from J; bases not matched to a gene: 2. The CDR3 DNA is TGTGCCAGCTCAAAGGACAGGGGGAGCAATCAGCCCCAGCATTTT. Translation gives CASSKDRGSNQPQHF.

CDR3 in amino acids: CASSHGRAATDTQYF. The CDR3 nucleotides are TGCGCCAGCAGTCACGGGAGGGCCGCCACAGATACGCAGTATTTT. This chain links TRBV5-1 with TRBJ2-3, with 8 bases identical to TRBD2. The CDR3 loop spans 15 amino acids. V trimming: 5 bases; J trimming: 2 bases; junction bases outside the gene matches: 7. The germline V gene encodes CDR1 SGHRS and CDR2 YFSETQ.

V gene TRBV7-3 combines with J gene TRBJ1-1, with 8 bases fitting TRBD1. The CDR3 is made up of 13 amino acids. V trimming: 5 bases; J trimming: 5 bases; junction bases outside the gene matches: 4. Germline loops: CDR1 SGHTA, CDR2 FQGTGA. The CDR3 coding sequence is TGTGCCAGCAGCCTGGACAGGGCAACTGAAGCTTTCTTT. The encoded protein is CASSLDRATEAFF.

This clone has more than one count but fewer than ten. The chain uses TRBV5-6 and TRBJ1-5; no definite D call. CDR1 is SGHDT and CDR2 is YYEEEE in the germline V gene. V was cut by 5 bases and J by 2 bases, with 5 bases left in between. The CDR3 runs 12 residues. In DNA, the CDR3 is TGTGCCAGCAGTGAGGGCAATCAGCCCCAGCATTTT. Translated: CASSEGNQPQHF. The whole variable domain, remainder taken from reference TRBV5-6 and TRBJ1-5, is DAGVTQSPTHLIKTRGQQVTLRCSPKSGHDTVSWYQQALGQGPQFIFQYYEEEERQRGNFPDRFSGHQFPNYSSELNVNALLLGDSALYLCASSEGNQPQHFGDGTRLSIL.

This chain joins TRBV14 and TRBJ2-1, with D possibly TRBD1 on 6 matching bases. Trimming removed 0 bases from V and 4 bases from J, with 16 bases in between. Germline CDR1 is SGHDN and CDR2 is FVKESK. CDR3 length equals 17 residues. CDR3 sequence (DNA): TGTGCCAGCAGCCAAGACAGGGGTCATCTTTCTTACAATGAGCAGTTCTTC. Protein product: CASSQDRGHLSYNEQFF.

The chain joins TRBV19 to TRBJ1-1, with D possibly TRBD1 on 5 matching bases. V was cut by 1 base and J by 9 bases, with 12 bases left in between. The V gene's germline CDR1 is LNHDA and CDR2 SQIVND (reference sequence). This CDR3 region has 13 residues. CDR3: CASSIGRQTKAFF. CDR3 bases: TGTGCCAGTAGTATAGGCCGACAGACCAAAGCTTTCTTT.

This clone has just one count. This rearrangement joins TRBV7-9 to TRBJ2-1; 7 nucleotides agree with TRBD1. The CDR3 contains 14 residues. Germline CDR1 reads SEHNR; CDR2 reads FQNEAQ (reference sequence). The J segment lost 12 bases and the V segment lost 3 bases, leaving 11 bases of the junction unmatched. This CDR3 reads CASSLLGTEFRQFF. The CDR3 DNA reads as TGTGCCAGCAGCTTGCTTGGGACAGAATTTAGGCAGTTCTTC.

The J gene is TRBJ1-5, the V gene TRBV5-8; maybe TRBD1 (5 bases). The ends were cut back, 4 bases at V and 1 base at J, with 15 bases in the middle. Germline CDR1 SGHTS, CDR2 YDEGEE. This CDR3 spans 16 amino acids. This CDR3 reads CASSRNQGYSNQPQHF. The CDR3 DNA reads as TGTGCCAGCAGCCGCAACCAGGGCTACAGCAATCAGCCCCAGCATTTT.

In nucleotides, the CDR3 is TGTGCCAGCAGCCTAGGACAGGGGGTGAACAATGAGCAGTTCTTC. This codes for CASSLGQGVNNEQFF. V is TRBV7-9 and J is TRBJ2-1; 10 bases align to TRBD1. This CDR3 has 15 amino acids. V dropped 5 bases and J dropped 5; count of bases not matched to a gene: 6. Germline values: CDR1 SEHNR, CDR2 FQNEAQ (reference sequence).

The chain couples TRBV19 to TRBJ1-1; 9 positions agree with TRBD1. The germline V gene has CDR1 LNHDA and CDR2 SQIVND (reference sequence). J gave up 5 bases and V 1 base, and 5 bases lay outside the gene matches. The CDR3 consists of 15 residues. The CDR3 region is CASSIGRQGVTEAFF. CDR3 sequence (DNA): TGTGCCAGTAGTATAGGAAGACAGGGGGTGACTGAAGCTTTCTTT.